This TCR beta chain is drawn from a study of cytomegalovirus exposure and HLA in healthy donors. The study's findings and limits: A list of approximately 160 TCR beta chains associated with cytomegalovirus was given. TCR beta V- and J-gene trimming was later associated with a missense DCLRE1C variant.

The PCR made use of 60 Vbeta and 13 Jbeta primers. Study processing details: Later work found approximately 80 million unique TCR beta chains, with some 11 million shared. TCRdb keeps only in-frame clones here, not all; method: immunoSEQ multiplex PCR. V and J calls and clone size are as listed in that table; D and trimming were resolved from the DNA. The sample holds more than 140,000 clones; more than 70% are singletons and the top ten take 3.3%. Note on this clone: Its cognate antigen is unknown. Other DNA sequences in the sample encode the same CDR3.

The trim removed 6 bases at V and 2 bases at J, leaving 5 bases unmatched. The CDR3 is 15 residues long. Germline V CDR1 and CDR2: LGHNT, FRNRAP. The sample was PBMCs. The receptor was isolated from a man in his forties in good health and CMV-seronegative. V and J are TRBV12-5 and TRBJ2-1; TRBD1 agrees at 9 bases. The CDR3 coding sequence is TGTGCTAGTGGAGGAACAGGGGGCGCCTACAATGAGCAGTTCTTC. Translating it yields CASGGTGGAYNEQFF.